One sample yielded the 9 T cell receptor beta chains listed below, sequenced in a study of blood T cell repertoires in COVID-19. TCRdb's copy holds only in-frame clones and misses some; the assay was immunoSEQ multiplex PCR. Of 150,000 to 200,000 clones in the sample, 84% were seen once. Material: PBMCs or T cells enriched from blood (not recorded which). These receptors were obtained from a woman aged 50 to 65 who had recovered from COVID-19.

This chain uses TRBV2 with TRBJ1-2; D possibly corresponds to TRBD1 (5 bases). Deletions cut 1 base from V and 5 bases from J, with 14 bases between. CDR1 is SNHLY, CDR2 FYNNEI, per germline. The length of the CDR3 is 15 residues. The CDR3 spells CASSEDGRGRYGYTF. CDR3 DNA sequence: TGTGCCAGCAGTGAAGATGGTAGGGGAAGGTATGGCTACACCTTC.

The rearrangement uses TRBV7-2 and TRBJ2-1, with D perhaps TRBD2 (6 bases). The length of the CDR3 is 16 residues. V lost 5 bases to trimming and J lost 0 bases, with 14 bases between them. Germline V CDR1 and CDR2: SGHTA, FQGNSA. The CDR3 loop is CASSPSGTSSYNEQFF. In DNA form, the CDR3 reads TGTGCCAGCAGCCCCTCCGGGACTTCCTCCTACAATGAGCAGTTCTTC.

Only a few counts were recorded for this clone. The CDR3 here is CASSQGTGGSKNIQYF. The CDR3 DNA follows: TGTGCCAGCAGCCAAGGAACGGGGGGATCCAAAAACATTCAGTACTTC. The chain has TRBV9 and TRBJ2-4; TRBD2 agrees at 7 bases. CDR3 length equals 16 residues. Trimming removed 4 bases from V and 2 bases from J; junction bases left unmatched: 9. Germline CDR1 is SGDLS and CDR2 is YYNGEE.

This CDR3 reads CASSSGQLTKQYF. The DNA for the CDR3 is TGTGCCAGCAGCTCGGGACAGCTCACCAAGCAGTACTTC. This chain connects TRBV28 to TRBJ2-7; TRBD1 aligns across 7 bases. The CDR3 runs 13 residues. With V trimmed by 6 bases and J by 8 bases, 10 bases remained unmatched. Per germline, CDR1 MDHEN and CDR2 SYDVKM.

V gene TRBV21-1 combines with J gene TRBJ2-5; TRBD1, the table's D call, lacks a check against the DNA. TRBV21-1 is recorded as a pseudogene. This CDR3 spans 17 amino acids. The CDR3 coding sequence is TGTGCCAGCAGCAAAGAGTGCGACAGGGGATTTCAAGAGACCCAGTACTTC. Its protein product is CASSKECDRGFQETQYF.

V is TRBV6-5 and J is TRBJ1-2, with D hard to call. This CDR3 comprises 13 residues. Germline lookup yields CDR1 MNHEY and CDR2 SVGAGI. Trimming left V 7 bases short and J 8 bases short, with 17 bases between. In DNA, the CDR3 is TGTGCCAGCATCCCAACTACGGGTGACGGCTACACCTTC. Protein product: CASIPTTGDGYTF.

This chain links TRBV6-5 with TRBJ1-5; D gene ambiguous. Trimming stripped 8 bases from V and 3 bases from J, with 11 bases between. Germline CDR1 is MNHEY and CDR2 is SVGAGI. The CDR3 totals 13 residues. The CDR3 reads CASRQVNNQPQHF. The CDR3 DNA reads as TGTGCCAGCCGGCAGGTCAACAATCAGCCCCAGCATTTT.

The rearrangement links TRBV10-3 to TRBJ2-2; D unclear. CDR3 size: 15 residues. Germline V CDR1 and CDR2: ENHRY, SYGVKD. V lost 4 bases and J lost 6, with 15 bases in between. The CDR3 DNA sequence: TGTGCCATCAGTGTAGAGCCCCCGATGGCCGGGGAGCTGTTTTTT. Residues: CAISVEPPMAGELFF.

This clone was seen repeatedly, ten times or more. The V call is TRBV12-3 or TRBV12-4, the J call TRBJ1-2; D possibly corresponds to TRBD1 (6 bases). The CDR3 runs to 12 residues. Trimming pared 5 bases from V and 8 bases from J, leaving 12 bases between. The CDR3 sequence: CASSPGGAGYTF. The CDR3 nucleotides are TGTGCCAGCAGTCCGGGGGGGGCAGGCTACACCTTC.